These T cell receptor beta chains were read from a single sample in a study of control samples from healthy donors and cancer patients. Clones were sequenced by immunoSEQ multiplex PCR, and TCRdb holds only the in-frame ones, with some missing. Here the sample spans some 130,000 clones, over 85% being singletons. Sample: blood. Receptors were obtained from a man aged 30 to 39 in good health. CDR3s include the opening cysteine and the closing phenylalanine or tryptophan. Each record gives: clone size, J gene, V gene, D gene, CDR3 DNA, CDR3 protein. The D gene is left open where the match is weak. Size is stated for part of the rows, as once, few or many counts, or as a class when the clone is expanded.

abundance: once
j_gene: TRBJ1-2
v_gene: TRBV28
d_gene: TRBD1
CDR3nt: TGTGCCAGCAGATTCCGGGACAGGGGGCTCTATGGCTACACCTTC
CDR3aa: CASRFRDRGLYGYTF

abundance: NA
j_gene: TRBJ1-1
v_gene: TRBV11-3
d_gene: NA
CDR3nt: TGTGCCAGCAGCTTAGGGCGGGATAAAGCTTTCTTT
CDR3aa: CASSLGRDKAFF

abundance: NA
j_gene: TRBJ1-3
v_gene: TRBV5-6
d_gene: NA
CDR3nt: TGTGCCAGCAGCGATACAGCCAGACCCGCCAGAAACACCATATATTTT
CDR3aa: CASSDTARPARNTIYF

abundance: NA
j_gene: TRBJ2-7
v_gene: TRBV19
d_gene: NA
CDR3nt: TGTGCCAGTAGTATGAATGGCGGGCCGAGCTCCTACGAGCAGTACTTC
CDR3aa: CASSMNGGPSSYEQYF

abundance: NA
j_gene: TRBJ2-7
v_gene: TRBV3-1/TRBV3-2
d_gene: NA
CDR3nt: TGTGCCAGCAGCCGAACCATGGGAGTAGGACTCCTCTACTACGAGCAGTACTTC
CDR3aa: CASSRTMGVGLLYYEQYF

abundance: NA
j_gene: TRBJ2-7
v_gene: TRBV9
d_gene: NA
CDR3nt: TGTGCCAGCAGCGTAGGGTCGGGGGAACGAAGGTCCTACGAGCAGTACTTC
CDR3aa: CASSVGSGERRSYEQYF

abundance: NA
j_gene: TRBJ2-1
v_gene: TRBV7-9
d_gene: TRBD2
CDR3nt: TGTGCCAGCAGCTTACCAGCGGGAGGTTTAAACAATGAGCAGTTCTTC
CDR3aa: CASSLPAGGLNNEQFF

abundance: NA
j_gene: TRBJ1-4
v_gene: TRBV5-6
d_gene: NA
CDR3nt: TGTGCCAGCAGCTTACAGGGCCCCCCTAATGAAAAACTGTTTTTT
CDR3aa: CASSLQGPPNEKLFF

abundance: NA
j_gene: TRBJ1-5
v_gene: TRBV24-1
d_gene: NA
CDR3nt: TGTGCCACCAGTGCCCCAAATCAGCCCCAGCATTTT
CDR3aa: CATSAPNQPQHF

abundance: NA
j_gene: TRBJ2-7
v_gene: TRBV28
d_gene: NA
CDR3nt: TGTGCCAGCAGTTGGACAGTAGCCTACGAGCAGTACTTC
CDR3aa: CASSWTVAYEQYF

abundance: NA
j_gene: TRBJ1-5
v_gene: TRBV30
d_gene: TRBD1
CDR3nt: TGTGCCTGGAGTGAGGGGGCTGGCAATCAGCCCCAGCATTTT
CDR3aa: CAWSEGAGNQPQHF

abundance: NA
j_gene: TRBJ2-5
v_gene: TRBV11-1
d_gene: NA
CDR3nt: TGTGCCAGCGCCCCCCCGGCGGAGACCCAGTACTTC
CDR3aa: CASAPPAETQYF

abundance: NA
j_gene: TRBJ2-7
v_gene: TRBV7-2
d_gene: NA
CDR3nt: TGTGCCAGCAGCTCTTTCACACATAGCTACGAGCAGTACTTC
CDR3aa: CASSSFTHSYEQYF

abundance: NA
j_gene: TRBJ1-1
v_gene: TRBV6-5
d_gene: NA
CDR3nt: TGTGCCAGCAATTCGGACCGTGAAGCTTTCTTT
CDR3aa: CASNSDREAFF

abundance: NA
j_gene: TRBJ2-7
v_gene: TRBV10-3
d_gene: NA
CDR3nt: TGTGCCATCAGCCTGAGGGGCTACGAGCAGTACTTC
CDR3aa: CAISLRGYEQYF

abundance: NA
j_gene: TRBJ2-3
v_gene: TRBV4-1
d_gene: TRBD1
CDR3nt: TGCGCCAGCAGCCCCCGACAGGGATCAGATACGCAGTATTTT
CDR3aa: CASSPRQGSDTQYF

abundance: NA
j_gene: TRBJ2-7
v_gene: TRBV5-4
d_gene: TRBD2
CDR3nt: TGTGCCAGCAGCTCTCCCGGGACTAGCGTAGGCGAGCAGTACTTC
CDR3aa: CASSSPGTSVGEQYF

abundance: NA
j_gene: TRBJ1-4
v_gene: TRBV9
d_gene: TRBD1
CDR3nt: TGTGCCAGCAGCGTAGCAGGGGGCCTTGAAAAACTGTTTTTT
CDR3aa: CASSVAGGLEKLFF

abundance: NA
j_gene: TRBJ1-2
v_gene: TRBV4-1
d_gene: TRBD1
CDR3nt: TGCGCCAGCAGCCAAACGGACAGGGACCACTATGGCTACACCTTC
CDR3aa: CASSQTDRDHYGYTF

abundance: once
j_gene: TRBJ2-2
v_gene: TRBV24-1
d_gene: NA
CDR3nt: TGTGCCACCAGTGGGTCAATGGGGGTTACGAACACCGGGGAGCTGTTTTTT
CDR3aa: CATSGSMGVTNTGELFF

abundance: NA
j_gene: TRBJ2-5
v_gene: TRBV12-3/TRBV12-4
d_gene: NA
CDR3nt: TGTGCCAGCAGCCAGGACAGTGAAGAGACCCAGTACTTC
CDR3aa: CASSQDSEETQYF

abundance: NA
j_gene: TRBJ2-2
v_gene: TRBV6-4
d_gene: TRBD2
CDR3nt: TGTGCCAGCAGCAAAGGACTAGACACCGGGGAGCTGTTTTTT
CDR3aa: CASSKGLDTGELFF

abundance: once
j_gene: TRBJ1-5
v_gene: TRBV10-3
d_gene: NA
CDR3nt: TGTGCCATCAGTGAATCCGGGGGAAATCAGCCCCAGCATTTT
CDR3aa: CAISESGGNQPQHF

abundance: NA
j_gene: TRBJ2-7
v_gene: TRBV11-3
d_gene: TRBD2
CDR3nt: TGTGCCAGCAGCTCCACCGGGTGGGGACTAAAACTCTCCTACGAGCAGTACTTC
CDR3aa: CASSSTGWGLKLSYEQYF

abundance: NA
j_gene: TRBJ1-1
v_gene: TRBV25-1
d_gene: TRBD1
CDR3nt: TGTGCCAGCAGTTACAATACGCTGCAGGGGGCAGCTGAAGCTTTCTTT
CDR3aa: CASSYNTLQGAAEAFF

abundance: NA
j_gene: TRBJ2-1
v_gene: TRBV7-2
d_gene: TRBD2
CDR3nt: TGTGCCAGCAGCCCCCGCCGTTTAGCGGGAGGGAACAATGAGCAGTTCTTC
CDR3aa: CASSPRRLAGGNNEQFF

abundance: NA
j_gene: TRBJ2-2
v_gene: TRBV5-4
d_gene: NA
CDR3nt: TGTGCCAGCAGCTTGCTGGGCCCTAACACCGGGGAGCTGTTTTTT
CDR3aa: CASSLLGPNTGELFF

abundance: NA
j_gene: TRBJ1-5
v_gene: TRBV19
d_gene: TRBD1
CDR3nt: TGTGCCAGTACCCCGTTTTCAGGGGGTGATAGCAATCAGCCCCAGCATTTT
CDR3aa: CASTPFSGGDSNQPQHF

abundance: once
j_gene: TRBJ2-3
v_gene: TRBV5-4
d_gene: NA
CDR3nt: TGTGCCAGCAGCTTGTTAGATACGCAGTATTTT
CDR3aa: CASSLLDTQYF

abundance: NA
j_gene: TRBJ1-6
v_gene: TRBV10-3
d_gene: NA
CDR3nt: TGTGCCATCAGACCAGGGAAGTTGGATTCACCCCTCCACTTT
CDR3aa: CAIRPGKLDSPLHF

abundance: NA
j_gene: TRBJ2-7
v_gene: TRBV12-3/TRBV12-4
d_gene: NA
CDR3nt: TGTGCCAGCAGTCTCCGGGCGGGCGAGCAGTACTTC
CDR3aa: CASSLRAGEQYF

abundance: NA
j_gene: TRBJ2-2
v_gene: TRBV5-1
d_gene: TRBD1
CDR3nt: TGCGCCAGCAGCTTGCGGACAGGGGACACCGGGGAGCTGTTTTTT
CDR3aa: CASSLRTGDTGELFF

abundance: NA
j_gene: TRBJ1-2
v_gene: TRBV2
d_gene: TRBD1
CDR3nt: TGTGCCAGCAGTAGGGACAGGAGAGAAATTAACTATGGCTACACCTTC
CDR3aa: CASSRDRREINYGYTF

abundance: NA
j_gene: TRBJ1-1
v_gene: TRBV14
d_gene: TRBD1
CDR3nt: TGTGCCAGCAGAGGACAGGCAGACACTGAAGCTTTCTTT
CDR3aa: CASRGQADTEAFF

abundance: NA
j_gene: TRBJ1-5
v_gene: TRBV6-5
d_gene: NA
CDR3nt: TGTGCCAGCAGTCCCCGCCAGGGGTATCAGCCCCAGCATTTT
CDR3aa: CASSPRQGYQPQHF

abundance: once
j_gene: TRBJ2-5
v_gene: TRBV2
d_gene: TRBD1
CDR3nt: TGTGCCAGCAATAAGGACAGGGTCCAAGAGACCCAGTACTTC
CDR3aa: CASNKDRVQETQYF

abundance: once
j_gene: TRBJ2-5
v_gene: TRBV5-1
d_gene: NA
CDR3nt: TGCGCCAGCAGCTTGTGGGGGGGCTCGGGAGAGACCCAGTACTTC
CDR3aa: CASSLWGGSGETQYF

abundance: NA
j_gene: TRBJ2-1
v_gene: TRBV5-1
d_gene: NA
CDR3nt: TGCGCCAGCAGTCAGAACCCCGGTAATGAGCAGTTCTTC
CDR3aa: CASSQNPGNEQFF

abundance: NA
j_gene: TRBJ1-1
v_gene: TRBV19
d_gene: NA
CDR3nt: TGTGCCAGTACGGGACAGAACACTGAAGCTTTCTTT
CDR3aa: CASTGQNTEAFF

abundance: NA
j_gene: TRBJ2-2
v_gene: TRBV10-2
d_gene: TRBD1
CDR3nt: TGCGCCAGCAGTGAGACGGGACAGGTGGCGGGTAACACCGGGGAGCTGTTTTTT
CDR3aa: CASSETGQVAGNTGELFF

abundance: NA
j_gene: TRBJ2-7
v_gene: TRBV2
d_gene: TRBD2
CDR3nt: TGTGCCAGCAGTGAACCGGGACTGGGACATAGTGGTGCGGGAGGGCCAGGTTCCTACGAGCAGTACTTC
CDR3aa: CASSEPGLGHSGAGGPGSYEQYF

abundance: NA
j_gene: TRBJ1-1
v_gene: TRBV3-1/TRBV3-2
d_gene: NA
CDR3nt: TGTGCCAGCAGCCAATTTGACGTCAACGAGGAAGCTTTCTTT
CDR3aa: CASSQFDVNEEAFF

abundance: NA
j_gene: TRBJ1-1
v_gene: TRBV6-2/TRBV6-3
d_gene: TRBD1
CDR3nt: TGTGCCAGCAGTACCACGCTCGGACAGGGGAACACTGAAGCTTTCTTT
CDR3aa: CASSTTLGQGNTEAFF

abundance: NA
j_gene: TRBJ1-6
v_gene: TRBV5-4
d_gene: NA
CDR3nt: TGTGCCAGCAGCCCGCCGCCGGGACAACCTAATTCACCCCTCCACTTT
CDR3aa: CASSPPPGQPNSPLHF

abundance: NA
j_gene: TRBJ2-3
v_gene: TRBV29-1
d_gene: NA
CDR3nt: TGCAGCGTAGACGGAGGCACAGATACGCAGTATTTT
CDR3aa: CSVDGGTDTQYF

abundance: NA
j_gene: TRBJ1-2
v_gene: TRBV5-4
d_gene: NA
CDR3nt: TGTGCCAGCAGCTTGCACCCCTGGCCAGGTTCTAACTATGGCTACACCTTC
CDR3aa: CASSLHPWPGSNYGYTF

abundance: NA
j_gene: TRBJ1-1
v_gene: TRBV28
d_gene: NA
CDR3nt: TGTGCCAGCAGCCCTCCGGGGTCTAACACTGAAGCTTTCTTT
CDR3aa: CASSPPGSNTEAFF